This passage covers 17 T cell receptor beta chains from one sample sequenced in a study of regulatory T cells in long-lasting Graves disease. iRepertoire HTBI primers and Arm-PCR of CDR3 regions built TCR beta libraries. One entry per CDR3 protein, called by TCRdb with MiXCR from the multiplex PCR reads. The table shows roughly 400,000 distinct CDR3 sequences, with 15% occurring only once. As for time point: newly diagnosed GD, antithyroid drugs for less than 3 months. Isolated PBMC RNA provided the starting material for the TCR library. A further study also used this sample, focusing on T cells in Graves' hyperthyroidism and ophthalmopathy.

The sample here was peripheral blood mononuclear cells (PBMCs), taken at new diagnosis, from a patient treated with antithyroid drugs. Source of these receptors: a middle-aged woman with Graves disease.

Ten or more counts support this clonotype. The chain is built from TRBV7-9 and TRBJ1-6; TRBD1 matches 9 bases. Germline-derived CDR1 and CDR2 are SEHNR and FQNEAQ (reference sequence). The CDR3 is 15 amino acids. The V gene end was trimmed by 3 bases and the J gene end by 10 bases; junction bases not matched to a gene: 7. The CDR3 DNA is TGTGCCAGCAGCTTTGAGACAGGGGGAAGATCACCCCTCCACTTT. The encoded protein is CASSFETGGRSPLHF.

Points on this clonotype: Its ends do not fully match the called genes, so a read error is possible. V and J are TRBV9 and TRBJ2-1; a possible D gene is TRBD2 (5 bases). The germline CDR1 and CDR2 sequences are SGDLS and YYNGEE. The CDR3 is 14 residues long. The CDR3: CVSSPTRTANEQFF. As DNA, the CDR3 is TGTGTCAGCAGCCCCACTAGAACAGCCAATGAGCAGTTCTTC.

The table lists this clonotype with many counts. The chain recombines TRBV11-3 with TRBJ1-6; D unresolved. Trimming removed 0 bases at V and 8 bases at J, with 8 bases between. Germline CDR1 SGHNT, CDR2 YENEEA. The CDR3 is made up of 14 amino acids. This CDR3 is CASSLDRGYSPLHF. The CDR3 DNA is TGTGCCAGCAGCTTAGACAGAGGTTATTCACCCCTCCACTTT.

On this clonotype itself: It may be a read error: a sequence one base away is much more abundant. The rearrangement links TRBV7-6 to TRBJ2-7, with TRBD1 matching 10 bases. CDR3 length: 16 amino acids. CDR1 SGHVS and CDR2 FNYEAQ come from the germline V gene. The CDR3, as DNA: TGTGCCAGCAGCTTAGCGCGGACAGGGGGAGACTACGAGCAGTGCTTC. Its translation: CASSLARTGGDYEQCF.

This clonotype has a count of ten or more. CDR3 nucleotides: TGTGCCAGCAGTTCCCCAGGGGGTGCTAGCGGGAATGTAGGGACCCAGTACTTC. Protein sequence: CASSSPGGASGNVGTQYF. The V and J genes are TRBV28 and TRBJ2-5; 9 nucleotides match TRBD2. Trimming cost V 4 bases and J 7 bases; bases outside gene matches: 19. There are 18 residues in the CDR3. Germline-derived CDR1 and CDR2 are MDHEN and SYDVKM. Filled out from reference TRBV28 and TRBJ2-5, the complete variable domain reads DVKVTQSSRYLVKRTGEKVFLECVQDMDHENMFWYRQDPGLGLRLIYFSYDVKMKEKGDIPEGYSVSREKKERFSLILESASTNQTSMYLCASSSPGGASGNVGTQYFGPGTRLLVL.

This clonotype appeared many times. The V gene is TRBV2, the J gene TRBJ2-7; D is possibly TRBD1 (5 bases). Per the germline V gene, CDR1 is SNHLY and CDR2 is FYNNEI. Between the trimmed V and J ends, which lost 9 bases and 2 bases, there was a span of 11 bases. The CDR3 consists of 12 residues. The CDR3 nucleotides read TGTGCCAGTGAAGACAGAACCTACGAGCAGTACTTC. Translating gives CASEDRTYEQYF.

The CDR3 DNA reads TGTGCCAGTAGTAGGCGGGGGGCCCCCGCCGGGGAGCTGTTTTTT. Residues: CASSRRGAPAGELFF. This rearrangement joins TRBV19 to TRBJ2-2, with TRBD2 matching over 8 bases. Trimming took 4 bases from V and 6 from J; bases not matched to a gene: 7. The CDR3 has 15 residues. CDR1 and CDR2 (germline): LNHDA, SQIVND (reference sequence).

This clonotype was recorded at least ten times. The V call is TRBV28, the J call TRBJ1-2, with 9 bases matching TRBD1. From germline, CDR1 is MDHEN and CDR2 SYDVKM. The CDR3 covers 12 residues. The CDR3 loop reads CATGQGIYGYTF. The CDR3, as DNA: TGTGCTACGGGACAGGGTATCTATGGCTACACCTTC.

This clonotype was recorded many times. The chain employs TRBV20-1 and TRBJ2-1; 8 positions match TRBD2. The junction had 6 bases not matched to a gene; V was cut back by 3 bases and J by 2 bases. CDR3 length: 15 amino acids. Germline assignment: CDR1 DFQATT and CDR2 SNEGSKA (reference sequence). This CDR3 is CSARGSGAPYNEQFF. CDR3 sequence (DNA): TGCAGTGCTAGGGGTAGCGGGGCACCCTACAATGAGCAGTTCTTC.

Note on this clonotype: The DNA is omitted, as the CDR3 cannot be located on it reliably, and the CDR3 follows TCRdb's listing. The J gene is TRBJ2-2, the V gene TRBV5-1; the table names TRBD2, a call not compared with the DNA. Termini included, the CDR3 measures 15 amino acids. The germline V gene has CDR1 SGHRS and CDR2 YFSETQ. The CDR3: CASSLGREPPGSCFF.

This clonotype came up many times. The junction departs from germline at one end; a sequencing error may be responsible. This chain joins TRBV5-1 and TRBJ2-7; 9 nucleotides agree with TRBD2. CDR3 length: 14 residues. Germline V gene lookup returns CDR1 SGHRS and CDR2 YFSETQ. The CDR3 region is CASSSSGTAYEQYF. In nucleotides, the CDR3 is TGTGCCAGCAGCTCTAGCGGGACGGCCTACGAGCAGTACTTC.

This clonotype was seen a handful of times. The gene calls are TRBV19 and TRBJ2-2; D remains unclear. This CDR3 contains 18 residues. V lost 6 bases and J 5 bases, leaving 25 bases between the germline ends. Germline CDR1 LNHDA, CDR2 SQIVND (reference sequence). The CDR3 DNA is TGTGCCAGTAGCCGCCCCCCGGGCCCCCGGGTTGGGACCGGGGAGCTGTTTTTT. Encoded protein: CASSRPPGPRVGTGELFF.

The CDR3 coding sequence is TGCAGTGCTAGAGATCCCGCCGATACGCAGTATTTT. Translating gives CSARDPADTQYF. The chain is built from TRBV20-1 and TRBJ2-3; D is unresolved. Between the trimmed V and J ends, which lost 0 bases and 6 bases, there was a span of 7 bases. Germline V lookup: CDR1 DFQATT, CDR2 SNEGSKA (reference sequence). The CDR3 is made up of 12 amino acids.

This clonotype came up many times. The chain combines TRBV5-1 with TRBJ2-1; possible D gene TRBD2, 6 bases. Germline V gene lookup returns CDR1 SGHRS and CDR2 YFSETQ. This CDR3 is 14 amino acids long. The ends were cut back, 4 bases at V and 0 bases at J, with 8 bases in the middle. The CDR3: CASSRLGSYNEQFF. The CDR3 DNA reads TGCGCCAGCAGCAGACTAGGCTCCTACAATGAGCAGTTCTTC.

Ten or more counts support this clonotype. The V gene is TRBV20-1, the J gene TRBJ2-7; D gene uncertain. Trimming stripped 7 bases from V and 0 bases from J, with 7 bases between. The CDR3 spans 11 residues. Germline loops: CDR1 DFQATT, CDR2 SNEGSKA (reference sequence). This chain's CDR3 is CSGASSYEQYF. The DNA of the CDR3 is TGCAGTGGAGCCAGCTCCTACGAGCAGTACTTC.

This clonotype was detected many times. This chain uses TRBV7-9 with TRBJ2-2; 7 positions match TRBD1. J gave up 0 bases and V 5 bases, and 6 bases lay outside the gene matches. This CDR3 is built from 16 residues. The germline CDR1 and CDR2 sequences are SEHNR and FQNEAQ (reference sequence). CDR3 DNA sequence: TGTGCCAGCAGCCCTATGCAGGGGGCGAACACCGGGGAGCTGTTTTTT. It encodes CASSPMQGANTGELFF.

This clonotype has a count of ten or more. The chain carries TRBV7-9 and TRBJ1-2; tentatively, D is TRBD1 (6 bases). Between the trimmed V and J ends, which lost 6 bases and 4 bases, there was a span of 18 bases. This CDR3 has 15 amino acids. Germline CDR1 and CDR2: SEHNR and FQNEAQ (reference sequence). CDR3 amino acids: CASRSTSGTIYGYTF. The CDR3 region has the DNA TGTGCCAGCAGATCTACTTCCGGGACAATCTATGGCTACACCTTC. The full variable domain, with the rest looked up from reference TRBV7-9 and TRBJ1-2, is DTGVSQNPRHKITKRGQNVTFRCDPISEHNRLYWYRQTLGQGPEFLTYFQNEAQLEKSRLLSDRFSAERPKGSFSTLEIQRTEQGDSAMYLCASRSTSGTIYGYTFGSGTRLTVV.